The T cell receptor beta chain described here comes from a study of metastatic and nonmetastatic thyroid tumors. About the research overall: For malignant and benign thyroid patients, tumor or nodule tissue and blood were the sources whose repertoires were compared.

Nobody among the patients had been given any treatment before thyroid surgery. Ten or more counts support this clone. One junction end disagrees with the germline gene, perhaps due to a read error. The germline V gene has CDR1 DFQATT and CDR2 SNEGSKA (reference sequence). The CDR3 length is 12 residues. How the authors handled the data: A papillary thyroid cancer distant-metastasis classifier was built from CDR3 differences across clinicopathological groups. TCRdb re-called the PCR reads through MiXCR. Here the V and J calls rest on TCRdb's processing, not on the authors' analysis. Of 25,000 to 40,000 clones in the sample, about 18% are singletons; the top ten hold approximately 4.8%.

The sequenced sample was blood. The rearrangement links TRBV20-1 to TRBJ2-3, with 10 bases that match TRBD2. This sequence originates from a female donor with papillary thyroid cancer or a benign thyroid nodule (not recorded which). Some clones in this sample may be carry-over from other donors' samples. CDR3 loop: CRARGASGRQYF. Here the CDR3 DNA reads TGCAGGGCTAGAGGGGCTAGCGGGAGGCAGTATTTT.